Shown below are 5 T cell receptor beta chains from a single sample sequenced in a study of ipilimumab plus nivolumab after autologous stem cell transplantation. TCRdb's copy holds only in-frame clones and misses some; the assay was immunoSEQ multiplex PCR. The table lists some 11,000 clones, roughly 75% of them singletons. The source material was PBMCs, sampled in a trial of ipilimumab plus nivolumab as post-transplant consolidation. Source of these receptors: a male donor with multiple myeloma.

V gene TRBV20-1 combines with J gene TRBJ1-1; D ambiguous. The CDR3 has 11 residues. Germline lookup yields CDR1 DFQATT and CDR2 SNEGSKA (reference sequence). V lost 0 bases, J lost 6 bases, and 5 bases lay in between. CDR3 coding DNA: TGCAGTGCTAGAGACCCCCCTGAAGCTTTCTTT. Translation: CSARDPPEAFF.

This chain connects TRBV18 to TRBJ2-7; D is perhaps TRBD1 (5 bases). The CDR3 runs 11 residues. V was clipped by 6 bases and J by 6 bases, with 9 bases between them. From germline, CDR1 is KGHSH and CDR2 LQKENI. The CDR3 bases are TGTGCCAGCTCCCTGGACACCGAGCAGTACTTC. The encoded protein is CASSLDTEQYF.

J is TRBJ1-2 and V is TRBV5-1, with D maybe TRBD1 (6 bases). The CDR3 is 16 residues long. Trimming stripped 3 bases from V and 0 bases from J, with 15 bases between. Looked up from germline, CDR1 is SGHRS and CDR2 is YFSETQ. The CDR3 DNA is TGCGCCAGCAGCTGGCAGGGACAAGACGCTAACTATGGCTACACCTTC. This encodes CASSWQGQDANYGYTF.

The genes are TRBV4-2 and TRBJ2-2; TRBD2 agrees at 10 bases. Germline CDR1 and CDR2: LGHNA and YNFKEQ. This CDR3 comprises 19 residues. V shed 1 base, J shed 1 base, and the junction held 9 bases outside the gene matches. CDR3 nucleotide sequence: TGTGCCAGCAGCCAAGGACGGTTTGGACTAGCGGTGAACACCGGGGAGCTGTTTTTT. Protein: CASSQGRFGLAVNTGELFF.

The chain joins TRBV18 to TRBJ2-5; no definite D call. Germline V gene data show CDR1 as KGHSH and CDR2 as LQKENI. The CDR3 contains 16 residues. The V end lost 4 bases, the J end lost 2 bases, and 17 bases lay between the germline ends. CDR3 sequence: CASSLRTFTHQETQYF. The CDR3 region has the DNA TGTGCCAGCTCACTCCGAACGTTCACCCATCAAGAGACCCAGTACTTC.